This entry features one T cell receptor beta chain sequence. Its antigen is currently unknown. Only in-frame clones appear in the TCRdb table, and some are missing; sequencing was by immunoSEQ multiplex PCR. The table has about 330,000 clones, about 90% seen once; the top ten hold about 5%. V shed 6 bases and J 1 base; nucleotides not matched to a gene: 6. This CDR3 is 17 amino acids long. Germline V gene data show CDR1 as KGHSH and CDR2 as LQKENI. The sample originates from a study of Ad26.COV2.S vaccination and SARS-CoV-2 variants. Treatment meaning: around 19 received Ad26.COV2.S at low or high dose, single or two shots; 5 received placebo; per-sample allocation not given. At day 63 after the first vaccine or placebo injection, samples were drawn. General study points: Using TCR breadth and depth analyses may have led to underestimated total T cell responses. Participants in the vaccine arm had higher spike-specific TCR breadth; placebo recipients had lower. Across vaccine and placebo recipients, the breadth of non-spike TCRs was similar. Post-vaccination spike-specific CD8+ and CD4+ T cell responses reportedly had substantial breadth.

The specimen was peripheral blood, collected in a trial of Ad26.COV2.S vaccine versus placebo. V gene TRBV18 combines with J gene TRBJ2-1, with TRBD2 matching over 13 bases. The receptor was derived from a person aged 18-60 years who received the Ad26.COV2.S COVID-19 vaccine or a placebo. The CDR3, as DNA: TGTGCCAGCTCCCTCACTAGCGGGGGGGGGTCCTACAATGAGCAGTTCTTC. This translates into CASSLTSGGGSYNEQFF.